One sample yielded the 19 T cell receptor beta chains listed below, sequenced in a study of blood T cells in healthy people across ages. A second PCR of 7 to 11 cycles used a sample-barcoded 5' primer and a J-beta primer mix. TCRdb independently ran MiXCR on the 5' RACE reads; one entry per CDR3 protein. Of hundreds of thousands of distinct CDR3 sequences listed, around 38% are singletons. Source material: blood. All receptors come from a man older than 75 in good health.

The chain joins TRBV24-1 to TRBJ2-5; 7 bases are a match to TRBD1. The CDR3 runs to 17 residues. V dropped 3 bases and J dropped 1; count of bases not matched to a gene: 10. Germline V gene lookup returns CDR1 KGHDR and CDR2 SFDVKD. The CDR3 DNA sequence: TGTGCCACCAGTGATCCGAATCCTGGACAGGCCCAAGAGACCCAGTACTTC. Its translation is CATSDPNPGQAQETQYF.

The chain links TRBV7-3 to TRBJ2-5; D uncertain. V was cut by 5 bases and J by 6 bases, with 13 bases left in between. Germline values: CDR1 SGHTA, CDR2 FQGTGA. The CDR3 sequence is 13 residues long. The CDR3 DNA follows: TGTGCCAGCAGCGATCCAACCCTTAAGACCCAGTACTTC. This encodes CASSDPTLKTQYF.

The CDR3 reads CAISEGDCPKGTEAFF. CDR3 DNA sequence: TGTGCCATCAGTGAGGGGGATTGCCCCAAGGGGACTGAAGCTTTCTTT. The chain recombines TRBV10-3 with TRBJ1-1; TRBD1 might be the D (5 bases). Trimming took 2 bases from V and 5 from J, leaving 18 bases between them. The CDR3 is 16 residues long. CDR1 ENHRY and CDR2 SYGVKD come from the germline V gene.

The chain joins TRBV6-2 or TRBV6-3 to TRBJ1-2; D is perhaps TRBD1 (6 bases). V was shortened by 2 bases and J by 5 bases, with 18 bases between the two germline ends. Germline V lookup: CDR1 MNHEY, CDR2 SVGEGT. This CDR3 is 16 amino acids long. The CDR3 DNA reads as TGTGCCAGCAGTTACAGCGGTGGGGGCGCAGTATATGGCTACACCTTC. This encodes CASSYSGGGAVYGYTF.

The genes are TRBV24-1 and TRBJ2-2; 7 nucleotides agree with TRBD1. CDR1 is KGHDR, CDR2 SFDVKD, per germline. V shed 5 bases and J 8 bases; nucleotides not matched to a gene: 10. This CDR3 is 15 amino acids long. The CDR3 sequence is CATSGAGGTSGELFF. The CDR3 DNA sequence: TGTGCCACCAGTGGGGCAGGGGGTACAAGTGGGGAGCTGTTTTTT.

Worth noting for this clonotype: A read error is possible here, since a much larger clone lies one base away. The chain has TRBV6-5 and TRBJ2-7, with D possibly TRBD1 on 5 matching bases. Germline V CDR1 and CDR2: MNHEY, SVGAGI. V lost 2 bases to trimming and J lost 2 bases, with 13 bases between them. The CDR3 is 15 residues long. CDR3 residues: CASSYARSGTYEQYF. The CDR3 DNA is TGTGCCAGCAGTTACGCGCGGTCAGGGACCTACGAGCAGTACTTC.

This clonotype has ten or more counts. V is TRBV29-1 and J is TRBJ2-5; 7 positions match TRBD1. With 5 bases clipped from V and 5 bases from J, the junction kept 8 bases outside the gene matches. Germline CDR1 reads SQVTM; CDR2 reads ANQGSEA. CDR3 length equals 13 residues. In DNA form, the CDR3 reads TGCAGCGTTCCCGGACAGGACTGGGAGACCCAGTACTTC. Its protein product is CSVPGQDWETQYF.

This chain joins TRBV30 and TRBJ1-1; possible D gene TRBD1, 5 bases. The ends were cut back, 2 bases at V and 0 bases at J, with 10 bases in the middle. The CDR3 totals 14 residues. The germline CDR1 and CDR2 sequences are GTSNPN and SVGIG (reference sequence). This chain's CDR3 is CAWSIRGVNTEAFF. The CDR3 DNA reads TGTGCCTGGAGTATTAGGGGCGTGAACACTGAAGCTTTCTTT.

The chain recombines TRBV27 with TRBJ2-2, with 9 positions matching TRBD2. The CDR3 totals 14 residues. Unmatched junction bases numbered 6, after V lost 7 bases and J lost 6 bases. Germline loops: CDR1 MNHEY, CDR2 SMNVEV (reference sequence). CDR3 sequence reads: CASKSGGMSGELFF. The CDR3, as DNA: TGTGCCAGCAAGAGCGGGGGGATGTCCGGGGAGCTGTTTTTT.

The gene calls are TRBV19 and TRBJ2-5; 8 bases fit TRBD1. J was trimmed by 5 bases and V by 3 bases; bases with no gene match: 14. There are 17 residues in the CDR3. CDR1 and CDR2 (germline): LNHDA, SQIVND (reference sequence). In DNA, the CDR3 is TGTGCCAGTAGTATGTTCGGTCCCTCAGGGGGCGAGGAGACCCAGTACTTC. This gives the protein CASSMFGPSGGEETQYF.

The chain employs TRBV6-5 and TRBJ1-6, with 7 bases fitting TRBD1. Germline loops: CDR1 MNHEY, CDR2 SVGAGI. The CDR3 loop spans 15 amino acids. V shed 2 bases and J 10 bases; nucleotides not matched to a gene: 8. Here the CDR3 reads CASSYEGARTSPLHF. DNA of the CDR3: TGTGCCAGCAGTTACGAGGGGGCGCGGACATCACCCCTCCACTTT.

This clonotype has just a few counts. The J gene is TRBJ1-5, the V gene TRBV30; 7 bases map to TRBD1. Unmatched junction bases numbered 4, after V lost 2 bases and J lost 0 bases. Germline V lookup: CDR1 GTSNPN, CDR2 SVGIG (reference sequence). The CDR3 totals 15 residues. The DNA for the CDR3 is TGTGCCTGGAGTTCGGGACAGTTTAGCAATCAGCCCCAGCATTTT. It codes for CAWSSGQFSNQPQHF.

CDR3 amino acids: CASSLGLAGATYNEQYF. The CDR3 bases are TGTGCCAGCAGCCTGGGACTAGCGGGAGCGACCTACAATGAGCAGTACTTC. The V gene is TRBV5-6, the J gene TRBJ2-1; 14 bases align to TRBD2. The last part of the DNA fits TRBJ2-7 better; the J call may be wrong. This CDR3 has 17 amino acids. Germline values: CDR1 SGHDT, CDR2 YYEEEE.

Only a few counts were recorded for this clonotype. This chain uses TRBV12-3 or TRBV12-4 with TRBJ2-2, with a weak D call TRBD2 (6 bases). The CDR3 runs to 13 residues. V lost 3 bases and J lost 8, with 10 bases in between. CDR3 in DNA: TGTGCCAGCAGTTTTCAGGGAGGAGGGGAGCTGTTTTTT. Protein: CASSFQGGGELFF.

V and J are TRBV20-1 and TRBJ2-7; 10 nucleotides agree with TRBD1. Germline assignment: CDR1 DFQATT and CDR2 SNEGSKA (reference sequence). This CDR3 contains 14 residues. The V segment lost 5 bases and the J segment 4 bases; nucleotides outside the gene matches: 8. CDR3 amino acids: CSAPADRGRYEQYF. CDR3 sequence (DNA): TGCAGTGCTCCAGCCGACAGGGGGCGTTACGAGCAGTACTTC.

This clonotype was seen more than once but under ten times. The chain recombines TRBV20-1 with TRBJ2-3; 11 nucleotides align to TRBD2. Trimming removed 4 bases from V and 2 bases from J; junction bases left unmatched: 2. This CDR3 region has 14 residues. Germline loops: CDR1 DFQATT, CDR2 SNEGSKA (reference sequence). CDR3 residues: CSATSGGNTDTQYF. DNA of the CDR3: TGCAGTGCTACTAGCGGGGGGAACACAGATACGCAGTATTTT.

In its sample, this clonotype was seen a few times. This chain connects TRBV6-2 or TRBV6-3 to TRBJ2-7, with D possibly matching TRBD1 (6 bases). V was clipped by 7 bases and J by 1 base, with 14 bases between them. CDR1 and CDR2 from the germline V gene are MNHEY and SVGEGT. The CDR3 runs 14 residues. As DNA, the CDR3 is TGTGCCAGCAACGAACAGGGCCCTTCCTACGAGCAGTACTTC. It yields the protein CASNEQGPSYEQYF.

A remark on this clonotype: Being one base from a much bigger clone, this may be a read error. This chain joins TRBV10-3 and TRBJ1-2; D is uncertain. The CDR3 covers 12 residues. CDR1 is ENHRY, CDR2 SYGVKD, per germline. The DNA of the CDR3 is TGTGCCATCAGTGATTTGCAGTATGGCCACACCTTC. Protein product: CAISDLQYGHTF.

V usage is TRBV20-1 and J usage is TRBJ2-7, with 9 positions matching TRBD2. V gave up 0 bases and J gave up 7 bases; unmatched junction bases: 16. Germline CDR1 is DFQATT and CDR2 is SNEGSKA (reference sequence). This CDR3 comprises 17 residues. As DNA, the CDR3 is TGCAGTGCTAGAGATATCCAGCGGGGGGCCTATTACAATGAGCAGTACTTC. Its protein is CSARDIQRGAYYNEQYF.